These T cell receptor beta chains were read from a single sample in a study of T cells in localized non-small cell lung cancer. Method: immunoSEQ multiplex PCR; TCRdb's copy keeps in-frame clones and lacks some. The table shows tens of thousands of clones, with roughly 84% occurring only once. Sample: PBMCs, taken before any cancer treatment. The receptors shown here come from a man aged 40 to 70 with stage II lung adenocarcinoma. Each CDR3 is given without its conserved first and last residue. Each record gives: J gene, V gene, D gene, CDR3 protein. A D gene is named only where the DNA matches it firmly.

J: TRBJ2-5
V: TRBV7-8
D: .
CDR3: ASTALSWPTQY

J: TRBJ2-7
V: TRBV9
D: .
CDR3: ASSVASGSYEQY

J: TRBJ1-1
V: TRBV11-3
D: TRBD1
CDR3: ASSRQGVDTEAF

J: TRBJ2-5
V: TRBV5-1
D: .
CDR3: ASSLTQLQETQY

J: TRBJ2-7
V: TRBV5-4
D: TRBD1
CDR3: ASSYGQDEQY

J: TRBJ1-3
V: TRBV5-5
D: .
CDR3: ASSLLPPGGNTIY

J: TRBJ2-3
V: TRBV2
D: .
CDR3: ASSLVGGASTDTQY

J: TRBJ2-7
V: TRBV10-3
D: .
CDR3: AISESGQVYHEQY

J: TRBJ2-7
V: TRBV6-1
D: TRBD2
CDR3: ASRSGTTSYEQY

J: TRBJ1-1
V: TRBV14
D: .
CDR3: ASSQDASPEAF

J: TRBJ1-4
V: TRBV25-1
D: TRBD1
CDR3: ASSIRGREKLF

J: TRBJ2-5
V: TRBV6-5
D: TRBD1
CDR3: ASSYRDSQETQY

J: TRBJ2-7
V: TRBV10-3
D: TRBD1
CDR3: AIRWTGGDGEQY

J: TRBJ1-1
V: TRBV9
D: TRBD1
CDR3: ASSGGTGSNTEAF

J: TRBJ2-7
V: TRBV4-2
D: .
CDR3: ASSQVIMGGTGEQY

J: TRBJ1-5
V: TRBV19
D: .
CDR3: ASSPGVSNQPQH

J: TRBJ1-2
V: TRBV29-1
D: TRBD1
CDR3: SVETGGDGYT

J: TRBJ1-5
V: TRBV7-2
D: TRBD1
CDR3: ASSLSGGYSNQPQH

J: TRBJ1-5
V: TRBV4-2
D: .
CDR3: ASSPQGDNQPQH

J: TRBJ2-2
V: TRBV27
D: TRBD1
CDR3: ASSLQGAFTGELF

J: TRBJ2-7
V: TRBV19
D: .
CDR3: ASSMSGGGANTYEQY

J: TRBJ2-3
V: TRBV6-4
D: TRBD2
CDR3: ASRAKAGGTDTQY

J: TRBJ1-2
V: TRBV6-1
D: .
CDR3: ASSEQPFNYGYT

J: TRBJ2-6
V: TRBV7-3
D: .
CDR3: ASSLSSGANVLT

J: TRBJ2-3
V: TRBV27
D: .
CDR3: ASRPTVDTQY

J: TRBJ2-7
V: TRBV6-5
D: .
CDR3: ASSFSQGSPYEQY

J: TRBJ2-1
V: TRBV5-1
D: TRBD2
CDR3: ASSPTSGGYNEQF

J: TRBJ1-4
V: TRBV19
D: .
CDR3: ASSIRRPGEKLF

J: TRBJ1-4
V: TRBV5-1
D: .
CDR3: ASSPGHSSGTEKLF

J: TRBJ1-3
V: TRBV2
D: .
CDR3: ASGGELNSGNTIY

J: TRBJ2-3
V: TRBV19
D: .
CDR3: ASSPQGGTDTQY

J: TRBJ2-7
V: TRBV7-9
D: TRBD2
CDR3: ASSLAPLAGGNEQY

J: TRBJ2-3
V: TRBV7-9
D: .
CDR3: ASRGTAGTDTQY

J: TRBJ1-4
V: TRBV30
D: .
CDR3: AWSAGSGEKLF

J: TRBJ2-2
V: TRBV6-5
D: .
CDR3: ASSYRGANTGELF

J: TRBJ2-1
V: TRBV5-1
D: TRBD2
CDR3: ASSPPGGGRYNEQF

J: TRBJ2-7
V: TRBV27
D: TRBD1
CDR3: ASRLGQGQAYEQY

J: TRBJ2-6
V: TRBV7-9
D: .
CDR3: ASSARNPSGANVLT

J: TRBJ1-1
V: TRBV6-6
D: .
CDR3: ASSYPTGGGNTEAF

J: TRBJ1-2
V: TRBV10-3
D: .
CDR3: AISPVAGNYGYT

J: TRBJ2-7
V: TRBV11-3
D: .
CDR3: ASSLEGARYEQY

J: TRBJ2-3
V: TRBV4-1
D: TRBD2
CDR3: ASSQDQKSGGLATDTQY

J: TRBJ2-7
V: TRBV7-3
D: .
CDR3: ASSADRNHEQY

J: TRBJ2-3
V: TRBV9
D: TRBD1
CDR3: ASSSHLVPGGADTQY

J: TRBJ1-2
V: TRBV27
D: TRBD1
CDR3: ASSSLGQPLPNYGYT

J: TRBJ1-1
V: TRBV18
D: TRBD1
CDR3: ASSPSQGMDTEAF

J: TRBJ1-2
V: TRBV6-1
D: TRBD1
CDR3: ASRLGQAKGYT

J: TRBJ1-2
V: TRBV10-3
D: TRBD1
CDR3: AISEGDRGLGYT

J: TRBJ1-4
V: TRBV19
D: .
CDR3: ASSIRGGNEKLF

J: TRBJ2-3
V: TRBV5-1
D: TRBD2
CDR3: ASSTGGITDTQY

J: TRBJ1-2
V: TRBV2
D: .
CDR3: ASADRDYGYT

J: TRBJ1-5
V: TRBV19
D: .
CDR3: ASSTGVGAQH

J: TRBJ2-1
V: TRBV4-2
D: .
CDR3: ASSQETDSYNEQF

J: TRBJ1-2
V: TRBV2
D: .
CDR3: ASNRVEGSGYT

J: TRBJ1-2
V: TRBV10-2
D: TRBD1
CDR3: ASSGGTGPST

J: TRBJ2-5
V: TRBV2
D: TRBD1
CDR3: ASSGQGQETQY

J: TRBJ2-2
V: TRBV9
D: .
CDR3: ASSFQGKQRVGELF

J: TRBJ2-1
V: TRBV7-6
D: TRBD2
CDR3: ASSRTAGALNEQF

J: TRBJ1-5
V: TRBV6-5
D: TRBD1
CDR3: ASSKGQGESQPQH

J: TRBJ2-1
V: TRBV5-1
D: TRBD2
CDR3: ASSLTAGAPLGNEQF